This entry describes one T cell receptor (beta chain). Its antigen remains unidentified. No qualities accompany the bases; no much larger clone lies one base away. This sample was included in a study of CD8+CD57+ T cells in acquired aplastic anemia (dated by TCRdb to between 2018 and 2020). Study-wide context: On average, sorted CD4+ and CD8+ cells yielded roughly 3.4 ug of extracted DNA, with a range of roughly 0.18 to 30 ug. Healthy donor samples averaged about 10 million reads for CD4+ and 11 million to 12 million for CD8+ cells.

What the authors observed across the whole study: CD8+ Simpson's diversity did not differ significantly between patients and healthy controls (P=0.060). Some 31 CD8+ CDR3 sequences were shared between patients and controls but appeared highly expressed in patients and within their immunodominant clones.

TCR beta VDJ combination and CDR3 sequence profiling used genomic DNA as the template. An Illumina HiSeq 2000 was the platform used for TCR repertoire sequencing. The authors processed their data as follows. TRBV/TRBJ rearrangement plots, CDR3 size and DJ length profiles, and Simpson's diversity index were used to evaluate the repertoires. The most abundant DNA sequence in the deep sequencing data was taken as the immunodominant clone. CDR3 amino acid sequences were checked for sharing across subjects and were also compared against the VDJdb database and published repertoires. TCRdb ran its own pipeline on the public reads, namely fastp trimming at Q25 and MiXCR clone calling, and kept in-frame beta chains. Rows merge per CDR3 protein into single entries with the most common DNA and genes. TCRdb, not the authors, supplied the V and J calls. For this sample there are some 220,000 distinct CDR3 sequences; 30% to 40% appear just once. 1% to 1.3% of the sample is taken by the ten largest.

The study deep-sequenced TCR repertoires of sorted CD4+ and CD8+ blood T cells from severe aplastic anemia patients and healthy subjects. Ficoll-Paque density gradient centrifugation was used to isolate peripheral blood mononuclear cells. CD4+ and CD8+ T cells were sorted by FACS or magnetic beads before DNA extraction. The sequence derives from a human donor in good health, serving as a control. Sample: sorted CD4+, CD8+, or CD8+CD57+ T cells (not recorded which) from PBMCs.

This receptor carries the CDR3 CASSQFSLAGRSYNEQFF. The sequenced DNA: TGTGCCAGCAGCCAATTTTCTTTAGCGGGACGCTCCTACAATGAGCAGTTCTTC. The chain is encoded by TRBV3-1 joined to TRBJ2-1, with 8 central nucleotides matching TRBD2. The V end gives up 2 bases and the J end 0 bases, leaving 9 bases in the junction not matched to a gene. The cysteine opens and the phenylalanine closes a CDR3 of 18 amino acids. Only the CDR3 part of the read is kept: 54 bases, read in frame from the first base. In the germline V gene (reference sequence), CDR1 corresponds to LGHDT and CDR2 to YNNKEL.